This TCR beta chain came from a study of cytomegalovirus exposure and HLA in healthy donors. Study information: An early release of data contained approximately 80 million unique TCRs, which came from HLA-typed donors.

Study observations and caveats: Associated with cytomegalovirus, according to the listing, were approximately 160 TCR beta chains.

The study ran its PCR with 60 Vbeta and 13 Jbeta primers. Libraries were prepared by immunoSEQ multiplex PCR; TCRdb keeps only in-frame clonotypes and omits some of them. The sample has about 110,000 clones, less than 85% seen once; the top ten hold around 4.2%. Turning to this clone: Its antigen is currently unknown.

The CDR3 covers 14 residues. In germline, CDR1 is LNHDA, CDR2 SQIVND (reference sequence). V lost 6 bases, J lost 4 bases, and 15 bases lay in between. The chain couples TRBV19 to TRBJ1-1; TRBD1 is a possible D gene (6 bases). Input material: PBMCs. This clonotype originated in a woman in her forties in good health and CMV-seronegative. CDR3 coding DNA: TGTGCCAGTAGGCGCGGGGGCTTGTCCACTGAAGCTTTCTTT. Its translation: CASRRGGLSTEAFF.